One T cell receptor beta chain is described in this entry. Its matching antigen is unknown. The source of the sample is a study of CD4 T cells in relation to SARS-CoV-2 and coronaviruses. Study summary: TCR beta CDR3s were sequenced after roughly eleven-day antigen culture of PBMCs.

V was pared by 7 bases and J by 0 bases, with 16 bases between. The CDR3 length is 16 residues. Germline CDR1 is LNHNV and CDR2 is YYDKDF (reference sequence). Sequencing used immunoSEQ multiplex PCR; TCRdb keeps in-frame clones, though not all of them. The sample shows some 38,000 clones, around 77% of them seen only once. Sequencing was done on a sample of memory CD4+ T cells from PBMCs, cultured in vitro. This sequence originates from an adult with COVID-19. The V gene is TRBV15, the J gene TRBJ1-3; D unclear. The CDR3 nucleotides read TGTGCCACCAAGAGGCAGTCTGGAGGCTCTGGAAACACCATATATTTT. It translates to CATKRQSGGSGNTIYF.